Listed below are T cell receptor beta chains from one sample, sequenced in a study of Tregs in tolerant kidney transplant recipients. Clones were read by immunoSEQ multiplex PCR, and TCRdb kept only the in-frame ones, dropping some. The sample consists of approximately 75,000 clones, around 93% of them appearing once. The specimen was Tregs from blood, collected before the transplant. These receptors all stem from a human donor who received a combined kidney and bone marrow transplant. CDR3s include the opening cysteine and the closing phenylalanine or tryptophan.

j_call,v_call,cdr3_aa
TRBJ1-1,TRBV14,CASSQGQLAFF
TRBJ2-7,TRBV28,CASSLYTGESYEQYF
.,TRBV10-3,CAIRSREAYEQYF
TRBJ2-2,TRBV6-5,CASSRLRELFF
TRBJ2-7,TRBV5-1,CASSSEVPSSYEQYF
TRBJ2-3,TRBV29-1,CSVEDKRGLSTDTQYF
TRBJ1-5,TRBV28,CASSSSGGGKPQHF
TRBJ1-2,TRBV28,CASSLGGRGQGYTF
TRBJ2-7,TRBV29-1,CSVGGGTGGSYEQYF
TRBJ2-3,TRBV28,CASSPGTGADTQYF
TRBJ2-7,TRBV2,CATRPPGSAYEQYF
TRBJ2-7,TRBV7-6,CASSQGSYEQYF
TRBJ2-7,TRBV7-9,CASSLTPPMGSYEQYF
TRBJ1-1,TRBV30,CAWSGPVESDTEAFF
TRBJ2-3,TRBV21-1,CASSKPQRQGCFIPSTDTQYF
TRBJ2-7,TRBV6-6,CASSPGTSGSYEQYF
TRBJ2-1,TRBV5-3,CARSLDSGRGCHEQFF
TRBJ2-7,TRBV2,CASSTLAGGPSRDEQYF
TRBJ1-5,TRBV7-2,CASSGQRGQPQHF
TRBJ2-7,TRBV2,CASIKPPGEQYF
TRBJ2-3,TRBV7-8,CASSRADTQYF
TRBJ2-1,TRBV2,CASSPNGNEQFF
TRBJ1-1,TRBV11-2,CASSIQGAGTEAFF
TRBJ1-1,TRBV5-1,CASKGTANTEAFF
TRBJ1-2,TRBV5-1,CASSSQGKDGYTF
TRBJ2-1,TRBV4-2,CASSQDRDGHGQFF
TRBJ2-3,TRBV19,CASSNRAGASTDTQYF
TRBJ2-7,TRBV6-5,CASSHFSGTPDEQYF
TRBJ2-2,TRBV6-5,CASSVQGNTGELFF
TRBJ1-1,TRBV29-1,CSVGSVNTEAFF
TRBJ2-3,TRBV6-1,CASSVRTSGGSDTQYF
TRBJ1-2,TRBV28,CASRETGGGYTF
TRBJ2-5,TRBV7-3,CASSLTGAETQYF
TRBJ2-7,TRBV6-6,CASRLPGLSNEQYF
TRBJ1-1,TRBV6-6,CASRREVTEAFF
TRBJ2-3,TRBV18,CASSSMWGATDTQYF
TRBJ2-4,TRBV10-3,CAISAPGLNIQYF
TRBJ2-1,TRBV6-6,CASSYFLGLAPFF
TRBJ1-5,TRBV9,CASSVRGDTGPQHF
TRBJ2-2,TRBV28,CASSLNTGELFF
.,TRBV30,CAWSRTGGTYEQYF
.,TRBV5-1,CASSGQLAGSSYEQYF
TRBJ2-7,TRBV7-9,CASRLVTDSYEQYF
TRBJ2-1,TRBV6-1,CASSARLAQNGEQFF
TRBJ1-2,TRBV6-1,CASSEIGSRGYTF
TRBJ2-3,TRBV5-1,CASRAGEGTDTQYF
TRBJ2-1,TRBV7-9,CASSSPSQGNEQFF
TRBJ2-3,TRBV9,CASSVRLGFLDTQYF
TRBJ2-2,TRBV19,CASRVAGNTGELFF
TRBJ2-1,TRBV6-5,CASHGTYNEQFF